A single sample gave rise to the 27 T cell receptor beta chains below, sequenced in a study of CD8 T cells in ankylosing spondylitis. The study, taken as a whole, reports: Among TCR beta sequences, a motif of several highly homologous variants appeared characteristic of ankylosing spondylitis blood.

Using its own MiXCR run on the 5' RACE reads, TCRdb lists one record per CDR3 protein. This table holds just under 550,000 distinct CDR3 sequences, roughly 13% found once. The antigens these receptors bind are not known. Sequencing input: blood, either unsorted or a sorted T cell fraction (not recorded which). These receptors all stem from a male donor with ankylosing spondylitis.

This clonotype was recorded many times. This chain joins TRBV12-3 or TRBV12-4 and TRBJ1-1; TRBD1 matches at 8 bases. The V segment lost 4 bases and the J segment 3 bases; nucleotides outside the gene matches: 4. The CDR3 contains 14 residues. The CDR3: CASSSQGGYTEAFF. The CDR3 bases are TGTGCCAGCAGTTCACAGGGGGGGTACACTGAAGCTTTCTTT.

In its sample, this clonotype was seen a few times. In nucleotides, the CDR3 is TGTGCCACCAGTGACCGGGACAGGGGAGGTTTGGATGAGCAGTTCTTC. It yields the protein CATSDRDRGGLDEQFF. The chain is built from TRBV24-1 and TRBJ2-1, with 10 bases identical to TRBD1. With 4 bases clipped from V and 8 bases from J, the junction kept 10 bases outside the gene matches. CDR1 and CDR2 from the germline V gene are KGHDR and SFDVKD. There are 16 residues in the CDR3.

This clonotype has at least ten counts. The chain has TRBV20-1 and TRBJ1-1; D is perhaps TRBD1 (5 bases). V was clipped by 6 bases and J by 5 bases, with 13 bases between them. The CDR3 has 12 residues. Germline V gene data show CDR1 as DFQATT and CDR2 as SNEGSKA (reference sequence). Here the CDR3 reads CSAPDRRTEAFF. In DNA form, the CDR3 reads TGCAGTGCACCAGACAGAAGGACTGAAGCTTTCTTT.

This clonotype has just a few counts. The CDR3 reads CASSELWGGTEAFF. The CDR3 coding sequence is TGTGCCAGCAGTGAATTGTGGGGGGGGACTGAAGCTTTCTTT. J is TRBJ1-1 and V is TRBV6-1; D is possibly TRBD1 (5 bases). V was cut by 2 bases and J by 5 bases, with 12 bases left in between. In germline, CDR1 is MNHNS, CDR2 SASEGT. The CDR3 has 14 amino acids.

The chain is built from TRBV7-2 and TRBJ2-2; no reliable D call. The V and J ends lost 4 bases and 4 bases respectively, with 7 bases between them. The germline CDR1 and CDR2 sequences are SGHTA and FQGNSA. This CDR3 spans 13 amino acids. CDR3 DNA sequence: TGTGCCAGCAGCTCCGTTGCCACCGGGGAGCTGTTTTTT. Protein: CASSSVATGELFF.

The sample holds a few counts of this clonotype. CDR3 loop: CASSSVLRDRPSTDTQYF. CDR3 nucleotide sequence: TGTGCCAGCAGCTCAGTCCTTCGGGACAGACCTAGCACAGATACGCAGTATTTT. V gene TRBV7-6 combines with J gene TRBJ2-3, with 7 bases fitting TRBD1. Germline V CDR1 and CDR2: SGHVS, FNYEAQ. V lost 4 bases, J lost 0 bases, and 13 bases stayed unmatched. The CDR3 covers 18 residues.

The chain combines TRBV11-1 with TRBJ2-1; no clear D. The CDR3 totals 14 residues. The germline V gene has CDR1 SGHAT and CDR2 FQDESV (reference sequence). Between the trimmed V and J ends, which lost 1 base and 5 bases, there was a span of 9 bases. Here the CDR3 reads CASSLGTRDNEQFF. CDR3 bases: TGTGCCAGCAGCTTAGGGACCCGGGACAATGAGCAGTTCTTC.

This clonotype has a count of ten or more. This rearrangement joins TRBV20-1 to TRBJ2-1; no definite D call. V lost 5 bases, J lost 5 bases, and 13 bases lay in between. The CDR3 totals 13 residues. Germline values: CDR1 DFQATT, CDR2 SNEGSKA (reference sequence). CDR3: CSAVRTEHNEQFF. The CDR3 DNA sequence: TGCAGTGCTGTCCGTACGGAGCACAATGAGCAGTTCTTC.

DNA of the CDR3: TGTGCCAGCAGCAAGACTGACAAAGGCAACTATGGCTACACCTTC. This sequence encodes CASSKTDKGNYGYTF. This chain joins TRBV6-2 or TRBV6-3 and TRBJ1-2; no definite D call. The V and J ends lost 6 bases and 2 bases respectively, with 16 bases between them. The CDR3 contains 15 residues. Per germline, CDR1 MNHEY and CDR2 SVGEGT.

Only a few counts were recorded for this clonotype. V is TRBV10-3 and J is TRBJ2-7, with D perhaps assigned TRBD1 or TRBD2 (7 bases each). CDR3 length: 15 amino acids. The ends were cut back, 0 bases at V and 5 bases at J, with 14 bases in the middle. CDR1 and CDR2 (germline): ENHRY, SYGVKD. CDR3 nucleotide sequence: TGTGCCATCAGTGAGTCGGGGCAGGGGGGGCACGAGCAGTACTTC. It translates to CAISESGQGGHEQYF.

The chain joins TRBV7-9 to TRBJ2-1; a possible D gene is TRBD2 (5 bases). The CDR3 spans 16 residues. Germline V gives CDR1 SEHNR, CDR2 FQNEAQ (reference sequence). Between the trimmed V and J ends, which lost 1 base and 0 bases, there was a span of 10 bases. The CDR3 region has the DNA TGTGCCAGCAGCTTAGGGCGGGCCCTCTCCTACAATGAGCAGTTCTTC. This translates into CASSLGRALSYNEQFF. The variable domain in full, completed from reference TRBV7-9 and TRBJ2-1, reads DTGVSQNPRHKITKRGQNVTFRCDPISEHNRLYWYRQTLGQGPEFLTYFQNEAQLEKSRLLSDRFSAERPKGSFSTLEIQRTEQGDSAMYLCASSLGRALSYNEQFFGPGTRLTVL.

The genes are TRBV7-8 and TRBJ1-4; maybe TRBD1 (6 bases). This CDR3 comprises 15 residues. Trimming removed 5 bases at V and 8 bases at J, with 18 bases between. CDR1 is SGHVS, CDR2 FQNEAQ, per germline. CDR3 bases: TGTGCCAGCAGCCCCCCGGGACACCGGCGAGAAAAACTGTTTTTT. Translation: CASSPPGHRREKLFF.

The V gene is TRBV5-1, the J gene TRBJ1-4; 9 nucleotides agree with TRBD1. Germline V gives CDR1 SGHRS, CDR2 YFSETQ. This CDR3 has 14 amino acids. Germline trimming cut 6 bases from V and 5 bases from J; bases unmatched to any gene: 5. In nucleotides, the CDR3 is TGCGCCAGCAACCCACAGGGGGCGAATGAAAAACTGTTTTTT. It is translated as CASNPQGANEKLFF. Full variable domain (rest looked up from reference TRBV5-1 and TRBJ1-4): KAGVTQTPRYLIKTRGQQVTLSCSPISGHRSVSWYQQTPGQGLQFLFEYFSETQRNKGNFPGRFSGRQFSNSRSEMNVSTLELGDSALYLCASNPQGANEKLFFGSGTQLSVL.

The V and J genes are TRBV5-1 and TRBJ2-3, with 10 bases lining up with TRBD1. With 4 bases clipped from V and 1 base from J, the junction kept 6 bases outside the gene matches. In germline, CDR1 is SGHRS, CDR2 YFSETQ. There are 16 residues in the CDR3. CDR3 amino acids: CASSRTGTGGTDTQYF. CDR3 nucleotides: TGCGCCAGCAGCCGAACCGGGACAGGGGGCACAGATACGCAGTATTTT.

This clonotype was counted between two and nine times. The V and J genes are TRBV29-1 and TRBJ2-1; 8 bases are shared with TRBD1. Germline values: CDR1 SQVTM, CDR2 ANQGSEA. The CDR3 is 13 residues long. The ends lost 6 bases at V and 4 bases at J; junction bases unmatched: 5. In DNA form, the CDR3 reads TGCAGCGTCGGACAGGGAGAGTACAATGAGCAGTTCTTC. Amino acids: CSVGQGEYNEQFF.

The genes are TRBV15 and TRBJ2-1; D not certain. Trimming stripped 8 bases from V and 3 bases from J, with 11 bases between. The germline V gene has CDR1 LNHNV and CDR2 YYDKDF (reference sequence). This CDR3 spans 13 amino acids. As DNA, the CDR3 is TGTGCCACCGCAGCTAGGCTCTACAATGAGCAGTTCTTC. Translating gives CATAARLYNEQFF.

This clonotype showed up many times. The J gene is TRBJ2-1, the V gene TRBV12-3 or TRBV12-4, with unresolved D. Trimming cost V 6 bases and J 5 bases, with 23 bases left between them. This CDR3 comprises 17 residues. The CDR3 nucleotides are TGTGCCAGCAGACCCCCCCTCCTAGGGCTTTTAGACAATGAGCAGTTCTTC. Its translation: CASRPPLLGLLDNEQFF.

This clonotype was counted a few times. The junction shows a germline mismatch at one end, possibly a read error. The V gene is TRBV12-3 or TRBV12-4, the J gene TRBJ1-2; D perhaps matches TRBD1 (5 bases). The length of the CDR3 is 15 residues. CDR3 in amino acids: CASSPGTASNYGHTF. DNA for the CDR3: TGTGCCAGCAGCCCCGGGACGGCTTCTAACTATGGCCACACCTTC.

This clonotype was seen more than once but under ten times. The chain combines TRBV10-3 with TRBJ2-3; 7 positions agree with TRBD2. The CDR3 covers 15 residues. Germline CDR1 and CDR2: ENHRY and SYGVKD. After removal of 1 base from V and 2 bases from J, the junction contained 3 bases not matched to a gene. The CDR3 coding sequence is TGTGCCATCAGTGAGTTAGCGGGTCTCACAGATACGCAGTATTTT. This codes for CAISELAGLTDTQYF.

Only a few counts were recorded for this clonotype. J is TRBJ1-5 and V is TRBV5-1; D call uncertain. The germline CDR1 and CDR2 sequences are SGHRS and YFSETQ. The CDR3 is 14 amino acids. Trimming cost V 4 bases and J 0 bases, with 8 bases left between them. The CDR3 sequence: CASSVGTSNQPQHF. As DNA, the CDR3 is TGCGCCAGCAGCGTGGGCACTAGCAATCAGCCCCAGCATTTT. The whole variable domain, filled in from reference TRBV5-1 and TRBJ1-5, reads KAGVTQTPRYLIKTRGQQVTLSCSPISGHRSVSWYQQTPGQGLQFLFEYFSETQRNKGNFPGRFSGRQFSNSRSEMNVSTLELGDSALYLCASSVGTSNQPQHFGDGTRLSIL.

This clonotype was counted ten times or more. This chain connects TRBV6-4 to TRBJ2-2, with D perhaps being TRBD1 or TRBD2 (5 bases each). The CDR3 runs to 14 residues. Trimming left V 10 bases short and J 6 bases short, with 18 bases between. Germline assignment: CDR1 MRHNA and CDR2 SNTAGT. CDR3 in DNA: TGTGCCATCATGGGACCAATATACTCCGGGGAGCTGTTTTTT. Amino acid sequence: CAIMGPIYSGELFF.

The rearrangement uses TRBV24-1 and TRBJ1-4; D is uncertain. Trimming stripped 4 bases from V and 9 bases from J, with 14 bases between. Germline assignment: CDR1 KGHDR and CDR2 SFDVKD. The CDR3 contains 14 residues. Here the CDR3 reads CATSDPRTAKKLFF. The DNA of the CDR3 is TGTGCCACCAGTGACCCAAGGACGGCCAAAAAACTGTTTTTT.

This clonotype was counted between two and nine times. The chain is built from TRBV14 and TRBJ2-1, with TRBD2 matching over 14 bases. The germline V gene has CDR1 SGHDN and CDR2 FVKESK. The V gene end was trimmed by 5 bases and the J gene end by 9 bases; junction bases not matched to a gene: 18. The CDR3 contains 19 residues. The CDR3 region has the DNA TGTGCCAGCAGCATATGGGGTCCCGGGACTAGCGGGAGAATCGCTGAGCAGTTCTTC. Its protein is CASSIWGPGTSGRIAEQFF.

V gene TRBV7-2 combines with J gene TRBJ1-2; D is uncertain. The CDR3 contains 15 residues. The V end was cut by 5 bases, the J end by 0 bases, with 13 bases between. Germline V gene sequence: CDR1 SGHTA, CDR2 FQGNSA. The CDR3 sequence is CASSRTPSPNYGYTF. The CDR3 DNA is TGTGCCAGCAGCCGTACCCCCAGTCCTAACTATGGCTACACCTTC. Looking up the rest from reference TRBV7-2 and TRBJ1-2 gives the full variable domain: GAGVSQSPSNKVTEKGKDVELRCDPISGHTALYWYRQSLGQGLEFLIYFQGNSAPDKSGLPSDRFSAERTGGSVSTLTIQRTQQEDSAVYLCASSRTPSPNYGYTFGSGTRLTVV.

The J gene is TRBJ2-7, the V gene TRBV6-5; D may be TRBD2 (5 bases). Trimming cost V 7 bases and J 6 bases, with 22 bases left between them. The CDR3 consists of 15 residues. Germline lookup yields CDR1 MNHEY and CDR2 SVGAGI. The DNA for the CDR3 is TGTGCCAGCATTACCCGGGAATCCGTCCCCTCCGAGCAGTACTTC. Protein sequence: CASITRESVPSEQYF.

In this sample, this clonotype turned up a few times. This chain joins TRBV19 and TRBJ2-3, with D unclear. With 8 bases removed from V and 1 base from J, the gap between germline ends came to 13 bases. The germline gives CDR1 LNHDA, CDR2 SQIVND (reference sequence). The CDR3 consists of 14 residues. CDR3 sequence (DNA): TGTGCCAGTGGAGAAGGTCCTCGCACAGATACGCAGTATTTT. Translated: CASGEGPRTDTQYF.

This chain's CDR3 is CASSEIGQGAFAEQYV. The CDR3 DNA sequence: TGCGCCAGCAGTGAGATCGGACAGGGGGCTTTTGCCGAGCAGTACGTC. V is TRBV10-2 and J is TRBJ2-7, with 11 bases fitting TRBD1. The ends lost 2 bases at V and 6 bases at J; junction bases unmatched: 9. The CDR3 length is 16 residues. Germline V gene lookup returns CDR1 WSHSY and CDR2 SAAADI.